This T cell receptor beta chain was identified in a study of blood T cell repertoires in COVID-19. Looking at the study overall: Whether acute or convalescent, the COVID-19 samples came from the United States, Italy and Spain.

CDR1 SNHLY and CDR2 FYNNEI come from the germline V gene. Trimming took off 9 bases at V and 1 base at J, with 9 bases between the two ends. The CDR3 is made up of 12 amino acids. Clones were read by immunoSEQ multiplex PCR, and TCRdb kept only the in-frame ones, dropping some. The table lists approximately 300,000 clones, 75% to 95% of them singletons, with under 7% in the top ten. The origin of this receptor is a woman in her 30s with COVID-19, enrolled during active disease. This chain links TRBV2 with TRBJ1-1; the D gene is possibly TRBD1 (6 bases). Sequencing was performed on peripheral blood. This CDR3 reads CARTGQNTEAFF. CDR3 bases: TGTGCCAGGACGGGACAGAACACTGAAGCTTTCTTT.